This TCR beta chain was profiled in a study of shared clonotypes between healthy human individuals. Study results and limitations: The sharing of 5% to 6.5% of naive CD4 clonotypes was seen across a handful of donors. Sampling covered blood only; tissue repertoires likely differ.

Among the donors, all were Caucasian adults who lived in Nashville, Tennessee. This clone was observed once. Its antigen is not known. In the study's own analysis: Junction-only immunoSEQ data arrived without quality scores, meaning filtering differed. Sequencing was performed with immunoSEQ multiplex PCR; in TCRdb, only in-frame clones are kept and a portion is missing. V, J and clone size reflect that table, while D and trimming were determined from the DNA. Of around 720,000 clones in the sample, 60% to 75% were seen once. This CDR3 comprises 14 residues. Germline V CDR1 and CDR2: MNHNY, SVGAGI (reference sequence). Losses at the gene ends were 5 bases for V and 5 bases for J; bases not matched to a gene: 2.

The clonotype was recovered from a woman aged 25 to 39 in good health. What was sequenced was memory CD4+ T cells sorted from blood. Subset specified: CD45RA-negative fraction. This sequence joins TRBV6-6 and TRBJ2-1; the match to TRBD2 covers 11 bases. CDR3 residues: CASSIAGGDNEQFF. In DNA form, the CDR3 reads TGTGCCAGCAGTATAGCGGGAGGGGACAATGAGCAGTTCTTC.